This passage covers 3 T cell receptor beta chains from one sample sequenced in a study of blood T cell repertoires in COVID-19. Data came from immunoSEQ multiplex PCR; TCRdb stores just in-frame clones and leaves some out. The sample consists of almost 300,000 clones, about 87% of them appearing once. Sequencing was carried out using peripheral blood. These receptors were collected from a man aged 65 to 85 with acute or convalescent COVID-19.

The chain combines TRBV7-9 with TRBJ2-2, with TRBD1 matching 7 bases. Germline V gene sequence: CDR1 SEHNR, CDR2 FQNEAQ (reference sequence). J gave up 0 bases and V 7 bases, and 8 bases lay outside the gene matches. The CDR3 consists of 16 residues. The CDR3 DNA follows: TGTGCCAGCACCAACCGGGACAGCCCGAACACCGGGGAGCTGTTTTTT. Translation gives CASTNRDSPNTGELFF.

The rearrangement uses TRBV19 and TRBJ2-6; a possible D gene is TRBD1 (6 bases). The V gene's germline CDR1 is LNHDA and CDR2 SQIVND (reference sequence). V was clipped by 4 bases and J by 0 bases, with 13 bases between them. The CDR3 contains 17 residues. The CDR3 spells CASSRDIRSSGANVLTF. The CDR3 DNA sequence: TGTGCCAGTAGTAGGGACATCCGATCCTCTGGGGCCAACGTCCTGACTTTC.

The rearrangement uses TRBV2 and TRBJ1-1; 8 bases map to TRBD1. Germline CDR1 and CDR2: SNHLY and FYNNEI. After removal of 7 bases from V and 0 bases from J, the junction contained 4 bases not matched to a gene. CDR3 size: 14 residues. Written as DNA, the CDR3 is TGTGCCAGCACCGAACAGGGGGTGAACACTGAAGCTTTCTTT. This codes for CASTEQGVNTEAFF.